Listed below are T cell receptor beta chains from one sample, sequenced in a study of T cell responses to AZD1222 COVID-19 vaccine. Generated by immunoSEQ multiplex PCR, the TCRdb table keeps only in-frame clones and is missing some. The table includes about 180,000 clones, around 88% detected once. This material consisted of peripheral blood, taken on day 0 of AZD1222 vaccination. These receptor sequences come from an adult in good health. CDR3s leave out the opening cysteine and the closing phenylalanine or tryptophan.

J,V,CDR3
TRBJ1-1,TRBV5-6,ASSRGTGNTEAF
TRBJ2-5,TRBV30,AWDRGRETQY
TRBJ2-5,TRBV19,AIADRGAGTQY
TRBJ1-2,TRBV2,ASSDAVGGGRGYGYT
TRBJ2-5,TRBV7-9,ASSLSRLAGETQY
TRBJ2-1,TRBV7-9,ASSLLGSGNEQF
TRBJ1-5,TRBV19,ASNGGGRPQH
TRBJ2-4,TRBV5-4,ASSLLGQGGLAKNIQY
TRBJ1-6,TRBV5-6,ASSSYGQGSLSSPLH
TRBJ1-1,TRBV6-5,ASSYSRYGTEAF
TRBJ1-2,TRBV12-3/TRBV12-4,ASSPDAIYGYT
TRBJ1-5,TRBV7-7,ASSLAWDQPQH
TRBJ2-2,TRBV24-1,ATSRTGTGELF
TRBJ2-7,TRBV7-2,ASSPTGDSYEQY
TRBJ1-2,TRBV18,ASSRGLGYGYT
TRBJ1-5,TRBV15,ATAPDSNQPQH
TRBJ2-1,TRBV30,AWSPKPGQVEQF
TRBJ1-6,TRBV18,ASSPNTLENNSPLH
TRBJ2-5,TRBV6-2/TRBV6-3,ASSALAGFQETQY
TRBJ1-2,TRBV28,ASSLGDRGYT
TRBJ1-4,TRBV5-1,ASSLSGTGEEKLF
TRBJ1-2,TRBV3-1/TRBV3-2,ASSQDRTGVYGYT
TRBJ1-2,TRBV14,ASSQDYNYGYT
TRBJ1-2,TRBV30,AWDQGGHGYT
TRBJ2-1,TRBV9,ASSRLAAYNEQF
TRBJ1-1,TRBV19,ASSMSGGTLGTEAF
TRBJ1-2,TRBV6-5,ASSSGQGVYGYT
TRBJ1-1,TRBV4-1,ASSQGLAGLNTEAF
TRBJ1-1,TRBV5-1,ASSLDQGPPEAF
TRBJ2-7,TRBV7-2,ASSKTSGGAKFYEQY
TRBJ2-5,TRBV7-2,ASSRPQGETQY